Presented here are 10 T cell receptor beta chains from one specimen sequenced in a study of blood T cell repertoires in COVID-19 (dated by TCRdb to about 2020). The library was generated by the immunoSEQ multiplex PCR assay. TCRdb's version of the immuneACCESS table is confined to in-frame rearrangements and falls short of the full clone set. An unresolved V gene accounts for under half of the shortfall where checked; the remainder is of unknown origin. For this sample there are tens of thousands of clones; approximately 90% appear just once. Roughly a sixth of the sample rests with the top ten. Sequenced sample: peripheral blood. All receptors come from a man between 65 and 79 years old with active COVID-19.

The CDR3 coding sequence is TGTGCCACCAAACCCCGGGGAGCTGGTACGAATGAGCAGTTCTTC. Translation: CATKPRGAGTNEQFF. The chain recombines TRBV19 with TRBJ2-1; tentative D call: TRBD2 (5 bases). The germline V gene has CDR1 LNHDA and CDR2 SQIVND (reference sequence). V lost 10 bases, J lost 7 bases, and 23 bases lay in between. The CDR3 length is 15 residues.

The V call is TRBV5-1, the J call TRBJ2-1; D perhaps matches TRBD2 (5 bases). Trimming left V 4 bases short and J 0 bases short, with 11 bases between. This CDR3 is 15 amino acids long. Looked up from germline, CDR1 is SGHRS and CDR2 is YFSETQ. The CDR3 sequence: CASSPGSLSYNEQFF. The DNA of the CDR3 is TGCGCCAGCAGCCCGGGGTCCCTCTCCTACAATGAGCAGTTCTTC. Supplemented by reference TRBV5-1 and TRBJ2-1, the full variable domain reads KAGVTQTPRYLIKTRGQQVTLSCSPISGHRSVSWYQQTPGQGLQFLFEYFSETQRNKGNFPGRFSGRQFSNSRSEMNVSTLELGDSALYLCASSPGSLSYNEQFFGPGTRLTVL.

The chain carries TRBV19 and TRBJ2-2, with TRBD1 identical over 12 bases. J gave up 10 bases and V 4 bases, and 16 bases lay outside the gene matches. In germline, CDR1 is LNHDA, CDR2 SQIVND (reference sequence). The CDR3 sequence is 18 residues long. The CDR3 sequence is CASSNPLAGQGAAEELFF. For the CDR3, the DNA is TGTGCCAGTAGTAACCCCTTGGCGGGACAGGGGGCCGCCGAGGAGCTGTTTTTT.

The rearrangement links TRBV29-1 to TRBJ1-4, with 10 bases identical to TRBD1. Germline V gives CDR1 SQVTM, CDR2 ANQGSEA. This CDR3 comprises 13 residues. The V and J ends lost 5 bases and 7 bases, in that order; junction bases with no gene match: 4. CDR3 residues: CSVSGTGVEKLFF. DNA for the CDR3: TGCAGCGTTTCCGGGACAGGGGTTGAAAAACTGTTTTTT.

The chain couples TRBV6-2 or TRBV6-3 to TRBJ2-7, with D perhaps TRBD1 (6 bases). Germline V CDR1 and CDR2: MNHEY, SVGEGT. Trimming stripped 5 bases from V and 4 bases from J, with 6 bases between. The CDR3 loop spans 11 amino acids. In DNA form, the CDR3 reads TGTGCCAGCAGTAGGGGGTACGAGCAGTACTTC. Protein: CASSRGYEQYF.

The genes are TRBV11-2 and TRBJ2-2; the match to TRBD2 covers 16 bases. J was trimmed by 0 bases and V by 6 bases; bases with no gene match: 1. This CDR3 region has 17 residues. Looked up from germline, CDR1 is SGHAT and CDR2 is FQNNGV. The CDR3: CASRGLAGGTNTGELFF. The CDR3 DNA follows: TGTGCCAGCAGGGGACTAGCGGGGGGGACGAACACCGGGGAGCTGTTTTTT.

This sequence joins TRBV27 and TRBJ2-6, with D possibly being TRBD2 (7 bases). V lost 3 bases to trimming and J lost 0 bases, with 15 bases between them. CDR1 and CDR2 (germline): MNHEY, SMNVEV (reference sequence). CDR3 size: 18 residues. CDR3 residues: CASSFGGLGSSGANVLTF. The CDR3 region has the DNA TGTGCCAGCAGTTTCGGGGGGCTGGGTAGCTCTGGGGCCAACGTCCTGACTTTC.

This chain links TRBV5-4 with TRBJ2-7; 9 bases fit TRBD1. Trimming at V came to 5 bases and at J to 0 bases, leaving 6 bases not matched to a gene. The CDR3 is made up of 15 amino acids. Per germline, CDR1 SGHNT and CDR2 YYREEE (reference sequence). CDR3 region: CASSSGTGSSYEQYF. The CDR3 DNA follows: TGTGCCAGCAGTTCCGGGACAGGGTCCTCCTACGAGCAGTACTTC.

The chain uses TRBV18 and TRBJ1-3; TRBD1 is a possible D gene (5 bases). The germline V gene encodes CDR1 KGHSH and CDR2 LQKENI. The CDR3 is 15 residues long. V was pared by 2 bases and J by 0 bases, with 8 bases between. CDR3 amino acids: CASSPRQGSGNTIYF. The CDR3 nucleotides are TGTGCCAGCTCACCAAGGCAGGGCTCTGGAAACACCATATATTTT. The entire variable domain, with the rest obtained from reference TRBV18 and TRBJ1-3, is as follows: NAGVMQNPRHLVRRRGQEARLRCSPMKGHSHVYWYRQLPEEGLKFMVYLQKENIIDESGMPKERFSAEFPKEGPSILRIQQVVRGDSAAYFCASSPRQGSGNTIYFGEGSWLTVV.

The chain uses TRBV15 and TRBJ2-3; 12 bases line up with TRBD1. The length of the CDR3 is 17 residues. CDR1 and CDR2 (germline): LNHNV, YYDKDF (reference sequence). V lost 5 bases, J lost 5 bases, and 11 bases stayed unmatched. The DNA of the CDR3 is TGTGCCACCAGCTCCGGGGACAGGGGGCGCGGTGGAGATACGCAGTATTTT. Protein: CATSSGDRGRGGDTQYF.